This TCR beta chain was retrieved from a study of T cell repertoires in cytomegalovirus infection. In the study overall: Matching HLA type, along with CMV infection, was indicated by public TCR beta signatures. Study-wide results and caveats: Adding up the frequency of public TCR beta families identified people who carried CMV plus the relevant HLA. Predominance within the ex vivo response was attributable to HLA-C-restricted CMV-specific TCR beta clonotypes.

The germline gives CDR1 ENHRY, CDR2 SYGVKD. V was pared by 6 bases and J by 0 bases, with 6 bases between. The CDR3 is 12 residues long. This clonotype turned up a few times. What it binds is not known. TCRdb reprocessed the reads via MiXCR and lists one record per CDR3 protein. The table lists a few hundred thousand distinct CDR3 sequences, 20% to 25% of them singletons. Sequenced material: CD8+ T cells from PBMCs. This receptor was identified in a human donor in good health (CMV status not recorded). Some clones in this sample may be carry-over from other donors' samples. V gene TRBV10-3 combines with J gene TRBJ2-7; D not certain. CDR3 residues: CAISPSSYEQYF. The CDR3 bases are TGTGCCATCAGCCCAAGCTCCTACGAGCAGTACTTC.